This TCR beta chain was sequenced during a study of T cells expressing NK-cell markers. As for the study in general: Most of the eight sequenced donors were classified as HCMV-seropositive, and one was classified as seronegative.

Details on this clonotype: Its specificity is unknown.

Reprocessing the 5' RACE reads, TCRdb reports a single entry for every CDR3 protein and omits DNA. This table holds about 460,000 distinct CDR3 sequences. Points from the study as a whole: The dominant NKG2C+ clonotypes represented about 1.0-8% of CD8+ T cells in about six donors. The leading position in the CD3+CD56-NKG2C+ fraction of a few donors also went to these clonotypes.

Sequencing input: blood T cells: a sorted CD56 or NKG2C T cell subset, CD4+ or CD8+ T cells, or bulk PBMC T cells (not recorded which). This TCR was sampled from a woman aged 45-65 years in good health.

The CDR3 spells CASSVSSGKGGELFF. The V and J genes are TRBV7-2 and TRBJ2-2; checking the TCRdb D call of TRBD2 is not possible without DNA. The CDR3 is made up of 15 amino acids. The germline CDR1 and CDR2 sequences are SGHTA and FQGNSA.